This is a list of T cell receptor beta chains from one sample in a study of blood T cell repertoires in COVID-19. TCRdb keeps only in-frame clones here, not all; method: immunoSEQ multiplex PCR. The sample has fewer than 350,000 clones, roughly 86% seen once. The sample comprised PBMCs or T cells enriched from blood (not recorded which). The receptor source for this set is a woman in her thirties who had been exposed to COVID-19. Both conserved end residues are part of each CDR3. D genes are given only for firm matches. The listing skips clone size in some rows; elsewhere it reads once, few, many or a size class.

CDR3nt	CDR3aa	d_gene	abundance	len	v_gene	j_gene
TGTGCCAGCGACGATGGACAGGGGGCATATCAGCCCCAGCATTTT	CASDDGQGAYQPQHF	TRBD1	-	15	TRBV28	TRBJ1-5
TGTGCCAGCAGCTCGACACAGGGTGGGCATCAGCCCCAGCATTTT	CASSSTQGGHQPQHF	-	few	15	TRBV7-9	TRBJ1-5
TGTGCCAGCAGCCTATGGGACAACGCCTACGAGCAGTACTTC	CASSLWDNAYEQYF	-	-	14	TRBV3-1/TRBV3-2	TRBJ2-7
TGTGCCAGCAGCCGGGGCAGGGGCTACGAGCAGTACTTC	CASSRGRGYEQYF	-	-	13	TRBV28	TRBJ2-7
TGTGCCTGGAGTCCAAGACCGGGACAGGGAGTCCTCTATGGCTACACCTTC	CAWSPRPGQGVLYGYTF	TRBD1	-	17	TRBV30	TRBJ1-2
TGTGCCATCAGTGAGTCTCAGGGGGCTAATGAAAAACTGTTTTTT	CAISESQGANEKLFF	TRBD1	-	15	TRBV10-3	TRBJ1-4
TGTGCCAGCAGTTGGGCCCCAGGAAGTATGGACACTGAAGCTTTCTTT	CASSWAPGSMDTEAFF	-	-	16	TRBV28	TRBJ1-1
TGTGCCAGCCGCTCTGGGGCCAACGTCCTGACTTTC	CASRSGANVLTF	-	-	12	TRBV28	TRBJ2-6
TGTGCCACCAGTGATCCCGGGGCAGGGGATCAGCCCCAGCATTTT	CATSDPGAGDQPQHF	-	-	15	TRBV24-1	TRBJ1-5
TGCGCCAGCCGGAGATGCAGGGCCCGGTTGGAGAAACTGTTTTTT	CASRRCRARLEKLFF	-	-	15	TRBV23-1	TRBJ1-4
TGTGCCAGCAGCACAGCCACATACGAGCAGTACTTC	CASSTATYEQYF	-	-	12	TRBV7-9	TRBJ2-7
TGTGCCAGCTCAAACCCGGGACAGGGGGCAATCGAGCAGTACTTC	CASSNPGQGAIEQYF	TRBD1	once	15	TRBV18	TRBJ2-7
TGTGCCAGCAGAGGGACAGGGTACACTGAAGCTTTCTTT	CASRGTGYTEAFF	TRBD1	-	13	TRBV28	TRBJ1-1
TGTGCCAGCACCAAAACAGGGGCCACCACCGGGGAGCTGTTTTTT	CASTKTGATTGELFF	TRBD1	-	15	TRBV9	TRBJ2-2
TGTGCCAGCAGTTACTCCCAGGGAATTAGCAATCAGCCCCAGCATTTT	CASSYSQGISNQPQHF	-	-	16	TRBV6-2/TRBV6-3	TRBJ1-5
TGTGCCAGCAGACCAGGAGGCGGGAGGTACGAGCAGTACTTC	CASRPGGGRYEQYF	TRBD2	-	14	TRBV28	TRBJ2-7
TGTGCCAGCAGAGCCGGGGGGACAGGGGCCTACGAGCAGTACTTC	CASRAGGTGAYEQYF	TRBD1	-	15	TRBV6-6	TRBJ2-7
TGTGCCAGCAGCTCCTACACCGGGGAGCTGTTTTTT	CASSSYTGELFF	-	-	12	TRBV7-9	TRBJ2-2
TGTGCCAGCAGCTTAGCGCTCGGCGGGAGCGTCGCCAAAAACATTCAGTACTTC	CASSLALGGSVAKNIQYF	TRBD2	-	18	TRBV7-9	TRBJ2-4
TGTGCCTGGAGGTTCTCGGGAGCATCTGGAAACACCATATATTTT	CAWRFSGASGNTIYF	-	-	15	TRBV30	TRBJ1-3
TGTGCCAGCAGTATGAAACTACATGGGACAGGGAAGGAAAAACTGTTTTTT	CASSMKLHGTGKEKLFF	TRBD1	few	17	TRBV28	TRBJ1-4
TGTGCCAGCAGCCAAGAAAGGATACGGTCGGGGGGCACAGGGACCACTGAAGCTTTCTTT	CASSQERIRSGGTGTTEAFF	-	-	20	TRBV14	TRBJ1-1
TGTGCCAGCAGCCAAGCGACAGGGGGCGGAAAACTGTTTTTT	CASSQATGGGKLFF	TRBD1	-	14	TRBV3-1/TRBV3-2	TRBJ1-4
TGTGCCAGCGAAAACAGGGGTAACGGCTACACCTTC	CASENRGNGYTF	TRBD1	-	12	TRBV18	TRBJ1-2
TGTGCCAGCAGCGCAAAATCCGGGACAGGGGGCTTGGGCACTGAAGCTTTCTTT	CASSAKSGTGGLGTEAFF	TRBD1	-	18	TRBV9	TRBJ1-1
TGTGCCAGCAGCTTAATAGCTGGAAACACCATATATTTT	CASSLIAGNTIYF	-	few	13	TRBV7-8	TRBJ1-3
TGTGCCAGCTCCGGGCCCGGTTTCGGAGGTGGCTACACCTTC	CASSGPGFGGGYTF	-	-	14	TRBV28	TRBJ1-2
TGCGCCAGCAGCTTGGACGCGGGATTGAACACTGAAGCTTTCTTT	CASSLDAGLNTEAFF	-	few	15	TRBV5-1	TRBJ1-1
TGTGCCAGCAGTTACTCAGCGGGGGTCGGCTACAATGAGCAGTTCTTC	CASSYSAGVGYNEQFF	TRBD2	-	16	TRBV6-5	TRBJ2-1
TGTGCCAGCCTTGTGGGGACAGAGCAAGAGACCCAGTACTTC	CASLVGTEQETQYF	TRBD1	-	14	TRBV2	TRBJ2-5
TGCAGTGCTAGGGCGGTTGAGCAGTTCTTC	CSARAVEQFF	-	-	10	TRBV20-1	TRBJ2-1
TGCGCCAGCAGTGACCAGGGGGATTCACCCCTCCACTTT	CASSDQGDSPLHF	TRBD1	-	13	TRBV10-1	TRBJ1-6
TGTGCCAGTAGTATAGCGGGAGGGGTCTACGAGCAGTACTTC	CASSIAGGVYEQYF	TRBD2	few	14	TRBV19	TRBJ2-7
TGTGCCAGCAAGGGACTAGCGGGAGATACGCAGTATTTT	CASKGLAGDTQYF	TRBD2	-	13	TRBV28	TRBJ2-3
TGTGCCAGCAGCCCGGGGGCAGATACGCAGTATTTT	CASSPGADTQYF	-	-	12	TRBV7-8	TRBJ2-3
TGTGCCATCAGTGAAGGCGACAGGGAGGATGGCTACACCTTC	CAISEGDREDGYTF	TRBD1	-	14	TRBV10-3	TRBJ1-2
TGTGCCAGCAGCTTAATAAGTGGCAGGCCTCTTAGCTCTGGGGCCAACGTCCTGACTTTC	CASSLISGRPLSSGANVLTF	-	few	20	TRBV7-3	TRBJ2-6
TGTGCCAGCAGTTTATCGCGGAGCTACGAGCAGTACTTC	CASSLSRSYEQYF	-	-	13	TRBV27	TRBJ2-7
TGTGCCAGCAGGTTACAGGGGGCGCATGAAAAACTGTTTTTT	CASRLQGAHEKLFF	TRBD1	-	14	TRBV28	TRBJ1-4
TGTGCCAGCAGCAAAGCGAGAAACCGGGACAGGGGGCGAAATTACGACTACGAGCAGTACTTC	CASSKARNRDRGRNYDYEQYF	-	-	21	TRBV21-1	TRBJ2-7
TGTGCCAGCGCGGGCAACCCAATCACCGGGGAGCTGTTTTTT	CASAGNPITGELFF	-	-	14	TRBV19	TRBJ2-2
TGTGCCAGCAGCTTTCAGGGGGCGAATGAAAAACTGTTTTTT	CASSFQGANEKLFF	TRBD1	-	14	TRBV5-5	TRBJ1-4
TGTGCCAGCACCCCACAAGAGACCCAGTACTTC	CASTPQETQYF	-	-	11	TRBV7-2	TRBJ2-5
TGTGCCACAGTAGCGGGAGGGCAAGAGCAGTACTTC	CATVAGGQEQYF	TRBD2	few	12	TRBV2	TRBJ2-7
TGTGCCAGTAGTCAGGAGGGCATGAACACTGAAGCTTTCTTT	CASSQEGMNTEAFF	-	-	14	TRBV19	TRBJ1-1
TGTGCCAGCAGCCCCTCGGATATCGCGGGCACCATATATTTT	CASSPSDIAGTIYF	-	-	14	TRBV11-2	TRBJ1-3
TGTGCCAGCAGCGTCAGCGGGAGCGAAACCGGGGAGCTGTTTTTT	CASSVSGSETGELFF	TRBD2	-	15	TRBV7-3	TRBJ2-2
TGTGCCACCAGCAGGGCCCCCGGGGGGCTGGGGCAAGAGACCCAGTACTTC	CATSRAPGGLGQETQYF	-	-	17	TRBV15	TRBJ2-5
TGCAGCGTAGTCCAACCCGGTGACGAGCAGTACTTC	CSVVQPGDEQYF	-	-	12	TRBV29-1	TRBJ2-7
TGTGCCAGCAGCCAAAACAGCCAAGAGACCCAGTACTTC	CASSQNSQETQYF	-	-	13	TRBV14	TRBJ2-5
TGTGCCATCAGTGACCAGACAGGGGGCACTGAAGCTTTCTTT	CAISDQTGGTEAFF	TRBD1	few	14	TRBV10-3	TRBJ1-1